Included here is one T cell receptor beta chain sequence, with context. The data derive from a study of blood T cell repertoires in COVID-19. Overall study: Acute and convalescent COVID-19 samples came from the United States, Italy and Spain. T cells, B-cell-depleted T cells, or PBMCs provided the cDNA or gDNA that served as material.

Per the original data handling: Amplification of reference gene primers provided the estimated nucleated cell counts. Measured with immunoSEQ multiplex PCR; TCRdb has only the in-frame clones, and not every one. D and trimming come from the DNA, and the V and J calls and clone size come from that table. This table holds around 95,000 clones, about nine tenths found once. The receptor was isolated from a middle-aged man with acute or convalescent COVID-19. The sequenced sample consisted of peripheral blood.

CDR3 protein: CASSLGTGVTFF. The DNA of the CDR3 is TGTGCCAGCAGCCTAGGGACAGGGGTAACTTTCTTT. This chain uses TRBV14 with TRBJ1-1; 10 nucleotides agree with TRBD1. Germline trimming cut 4 bases from V and 12 bases from J; bases unmatched to any gene: 5. The CDR3 is 12 amino acids. CDR1 is SGHDN and CDR2 is FVKESK in the germline V gene.